Below, 24 T cell receptor beta chains from the same sample are listed, as sequenced in a study of blood T cell repertoires in COVID-19. Profiling relied on immunoSEQ multiplex PCR, and the TCRdb table lists in-frame clones only, not all of them. The table includes approximately 130,000 clones, 80% to 85% detected once. The source material was peripheral blood. The receptor set was obtained from a woman aged 55-69 years with active or convalescent COVID-19.

Only a few counts were recorded for this clone. The CDR3 spells CASSLSGFTYEQYF. The CDR3, as DNA: TGTGCCAGCAGCCTTAGCGGATTTACCTACGAGCAGTACTTC. V usage is TRBV11-2 and J usage is TRBJ2-7, with a weak D call TRBD2 (6 bases). Trimming removed 5 bases at V and 2 bases at J, with 13 bases between. The CDR3 covers 14 residues. From germline, CDR1 is SGHAT and CDR2 FQNNGV.

This sequence joins TRBV10-3 and TRBJ1-2; D uncertain. Germline V CDR1 and CDR2: ENHRY, SYGVKD. This CDR3 is built from 14 residues. The ends were cut back, 10 bases at V and 2 bases at J, with 17 bases in the middle. DNA of the CDR3: TGTGCCAGTAAACGGGAGGGTTTAAACTATGGCTACACCTTC. It translates to CASKREGLNYGYTF.

Only a few counts were recorded for this clone. This chain uses TRBV5-1 with TRBJ2-7, with a possible D match to TRBD2 (7 bases). The CDR3 runs to 15 residues. Trimming cost V 2 bases and J 2 bases, with 14 bases left between them. From germline, CDR1 is SGHRS and CDR2 YFSETQ. The CDR3 DNA reads TGCGCCAGCAGCTTTAGGGGGGGGGACGCCTACGAGCAGTACGTC. Protein: CASSFRGGDAYEQYV.

Here the CDR3 reads CASSWAGGYTDTQYF. The CDR3 DNA sequence: TGCGCCAGCAGCTGGGCGGGGGGCTACACAGATACGCAGTATTTT. The chain is built from TRBV5-1 and TRBJ2-3, with TRBD2 matching 8 bases. The CDR3 totals 15 residues. The trim removed 3 bases at V and 2 bases at J, leaving 5 bases unmatched. Germline CDR1 reads SGHRS; CDR2 reads YFSETQ.

The gene calls are TRBV6-5 and TRBJ2-2; D perhaps matches TRBD2 (6 bases). The CDR3 runs 15 residues. Germline V CDR1 and CDR2: MNHEY, SVGAGI. The germline V and J ends were trimmed by 6 bases and 3 bases, with 14 bases remaining between them. CDR3 sequence: CASREGSFDTGELFF. Written as DNA, the CDR3 is TGTGCCAGCAGGGAGGGATCATTCGACACCGGGGAGCTGTTTTTT.

V gene TRBV15 combines with J gene TRBJ2-5; D may be TRBD1 (7 bases). This CDR3 has 16 amino acids. Per the germline V gene, CDR1 is LNHNV and CDR2 is YYDKDF (reference sequence). V shed 1 base and J shed 0 bases, with 12 bases lying between them. CDR3 coding DNA: TGTGCCACCAGCAGAGCGGCAGGGGGGTACCAAGAGACCCAGTACTTC. Its translation: CATSRAAGGYQETQYF.

The chain combines TRBV18 with TRBJ1-6; TRBD1 agrees at 8 bases. V trimming: 3 bases; J trimming: 9 bases; junction bases outside the gene matches: 16. Per germline, CDR1 KGHSH and CDR2 LQKENI. This CDR3 has 18 amino acids. CDR3 coding DNA: TGTGCCAGCTCACCCCAAGGACTTACAGGGGGAATGGGTTCACCCCTCCACTTT. This sequence encodes CASSPQGLTGGMGSPLHF.

In this sample, this clone turned up once. This CDR3 is also generated by other DNA sequences in the sample. CDR3: CSVSDSYNQPQHF. The CDR3 region has the DNA TGCAGCGTTTCGGACAGCTACAATCAGCCCCAGCATTTT. The V call is TRBV29-1, the J call TRBJ1-5, with a weak D call TRBD1 (6 bases). The CDR3 extends over 13 amino acids. Trimming took off 5 bases at V and 3 bases at J, with 11 bases between the two ends. Germline CDR1 reads SQVTM; CDR2 reads ANQGSEA.

This chain connects TRBV3-1 (or the pseudogene TRBV3-2) to TRBJ2-5; TRBD1 aligns across 8 bases. The CDR3 is 17 residues long. V lost 5 bases to trimming and J lost 0 bases; unmatched junction nucleotides: 11. Germline V gene data show CDR1 as LGHDT and CDR2 as YNNKEL (reference sequence). CDR3 in DNA: TGTGCCAGCAGCTCACTGGGGACAGGACCGTACCAAGAGACCCAGTACTTC. This sequence encodes CASSSLGTGPYQETQYF.

The chain uses TRBV5-4 and TRBJ2-1; D gene uncertain. The CDR3 totals 15 residues. Trimming removed 4 bases at V and 0 bases at J, with 11 bases between. Per germline, CDR1 SGHNT and CDR2 YYREEE (reference sequence). The CDR3 DNA reads TGTGCCAGCAGCCCCGGAGAGAACTCCTACAATGAGCAGTTCTTC. Amino acids: CASSPGENSYNEQFF.

The chain employs TRBV5-6 and TRBJ1-1, with D perhaps matching TRBD1 (5 bases). The germline V gene has CDR1 SGHDT and CDR2 YYEEEE. Trimming removed 1 base at V and 5 bases at J, with 12 bases between. This CDR3 spans 14 amino acids. CDR3 sequence reads: CASSLLGDKTEAFF. In nucleotides, the CDR3 is TGTGCCAGCAGCTTGTTAGGGGATAAGACTGAAGCTTTCTTT.

J is TRBJ2-3 and V is TRBV7-2; TRBD2 matches at 9 bases. This CDR3 spans 15 amino acids. Germline lookup yields CDR1 SGHTA and CDR2 FQGNSA. V lost 5 bases to trimming and J lost 6 bases; unmatched junction nucleotides: 9. CDR3 sequence: CASSTGLAHGDTQYF. CDR3 DNA: TGTGCCAGCAGCACTGGACTAGCGCACGGGGATACGCAGTATTTT.

On this clone: Other DNA sequences from this sample encode an identical CDR3 as well. The gene calls are TRBV28 and TRBJ2-1; 8 nucleotides align to TRBD2. Trimming cost V 6 bases and J 5 bases; bases outside gene matches: 30. Germline assignment: CDR1 MDHEN and CDR2 SYDVKM. The CDR3 consists of 22 residues. CDR3 coding DNA: TGTGCCAGCAGGTTTCCTTCCTGGGTGCGGCGGGGGGTGGGGCGGGAGAACAATGAGCAGTTCTTC. Translated, it gives CASRFPSWVRRGVGRENNEQFF.

The V and J genes are TRBV7-9 and TRBJ1-1, with D possibly matching TRBD1 (6 bases). This CDR3 has 14 residues. The germline CDR1 and CDR2 sequences are SEHNR and FQNEAQ (reference sequence). Trimming shortened V by 5 bases and J by 8 bases, and 18 bases separated the two germline ends. The chain's CDR3 is CASSRQGTHYEAFF. In DNA form, the CDR3 reads TGTGCCAGCAGCCGGCAGGGGACCCATTACGAAGCTTTCTTT.

This sequence joins TRBV15 and TRBJ2-2; the D is unclear. V was clipped by 1 base and J by 8 bases, with 11 bases between them. The CDR3 runs 14 residues. Germline CDR1 is LNHNV and CDR2 is YYDKDF (reference sequence). The DNA for the CDR3 is TGTGCCACCAGCAGAGCCCTTTCGGGTGGGGAGCTGTTTTTT. As protein: CATSRALSGGELFF.

The CDR3 protein is CASSLLAVSYNEQFF. The CDR3 region has the DNA TGTGCCAGCAGCTTACTAGCGGTCTCCTACAATGAGCAGTTCTTC. This chain joins TRBV11-2 and TRBJ2-1, with 7 bases that match TRBD2. Germline lookup yields CDR1 SGHAT and CDR2 FQNNGV. V shed 2 bases, J shed 0 bases, and the junction held 1 base outside the gene matches. The CDR3 covers 15 residues.

CDR3 in DNA: TGCAGTGCTAGTAGGCTAGCCAATGAGCAGTTCTTC. Translating it yields CSASRLANEQFF. V and J are TRBV20-1 and TRBJ2-1, with a tentative D call TRBD2 (5 bases). Germline V lookup: CDR1 DFQATT, CDR2 SNEGSKA (reference sequence). V shed 3 bases and J shed 6 bases, with 9 bases lying between them. The CDR3 is 12 residues long.

J is TRBJ1-1 and V is TRBV5-5; D might be TRBD1 (5 bases). The CDR3 is 14 residues long. CDR1 SGHKS and CDR2 YYEKEE come from the germline V gene (reference sequence). V was cut by 1 base and J by 5 bases, with 12 bases left in between. DNA of the CDR3: TGTGCCAGCAGCTTGTCGGGGGGAAAAACTGAAGCTTTCTTT. Protein: CASSLSGGKTEAFF. The full variable domain, rest sourced from reference TRBV5-5 and TRBJ1-1, is DAGVTQSPTHLIKTRGQQVTLRCSPISGHKSVSWYQQVLGQGPQFIFQYYEKEERGRGNFPDRFSARQFPNYSSELNVNALLLGDSALYLCASSLSGGKTEAFFGQGTRLTVV.

The V gene is TRBV18, the J gene TRBJ1-1; TRBD1 aligns across 7 bases. Germline loops: CDR1 KGHSH, CDR2 LQKENI. J lost 0 bases, V lost 3 bases, and 4 bases had no gene match. The CDR3 consists of 15 residues. The CDR3 DNA reads TGTGCCAGCTCACCGGTGACAGGGATGAACACTGAAGCTTTCTTT. This sequence encodes CASSPVTGMNTEAFF.

The chain carries TRBV28 and TRBJ1-1; maybe TRBD1 (6 bases). Trimming left V 8 bases short and J 4 bases short, with 8 bases between. The CDR3 is 11 amino acids. Per germline, CDR1 MDHEN and CDR2 SYDVKM. The CDR3 reads CASRGGTEAFF. CDR3 DNA sequence: TGTGCCAGCCGAGGGGGCACTGAAGCTTTCTTT.

This sequence joins TRBV3-1 (or the pseudogene TRBV3-2) and TRBJ1-6; D uncertain. The V and J ends lost 1 base and 8 bases respectively, with 12 bases between them. There are 15 residues in the CDR3. In germline, CDR1 is LGHDT, CDR2 YNNKEL (reference sequence). The CDR3 DNA follows: TGTGCCAGCAGCCAAGGGCAGGCTCAAGATTCACCCCTCCACTTT. Protein: CASSQGQAQDSPLHF.

This clone was seen just once. CDR3 sequence: CASSPGTAYGYTF. The CDR3, as DNA: TGTGCCAGCAGCCCCGGGACAGCCTATGGCTACACCTTC. The chain joins TRBV5-4 to TRBJ1-2; TRBD1 matches 7 bases. The junction had 4 bases not matched to a gene; V was cut back by 4 bases and J by 4 bases. The CDR3 is 13 amino acids. CDR1 SGHNT and CDR2 YYREEE come from the germline V gene (reference sequence).

This sequence joins TRBV28 and TRBJ1-2; 7 bases agree with TRBD1. CDR1 is MDHEN and CDR2 is SYDVKM in the germline V gene. V was pared by 5 bases and J by 8 bases, with 8 bases of the junction left unmatched. The CDR3 runs to 13 residues. The CDR3 is CASSRNRGRGYTF. CDR3 nucleotide sequence: TGTGCCAGCAGTCGTAACAGGGGACGCGGCTACACCTTC.

The sample holds a few counts of this clone. The rearrangement links TRBV1 to TRBJ2-7; the DNA was not used to check the table's D call, TRBD1. TRBV1 is designated a pseudogene. This CDR3 region has 15 residues. CDR3 in amino acids: CTSSQEQGKPYEQYF. The CDR3 bases are TGCACCAGCAGCCAAGAGCAGGGTAAACCCTACGAGCAGTACTTC.